This entry lists 29 T cell receptor beta chains sequenced from one sample in a study of early T cells in non-severe SARS-CoV-2 infection. One entry per CDR3 protein, called by TCRdb with MiXCR from the 5' RACE reads. Among around 31,000 distinct CDR3 sequences listed, 9.5% to 10% were seen once. The sample was whole blood. These receptors came from an adult who was a healthcare worker with PCR-confirmed SARS-CoV-2 infection or an uninfected control (not recorded which).

V and J are TRBV20-1 and TRBJ2-7; the D is unclear. Trimming took 3 bases from V and 0 from J, leaving 12 bases between them. This CDR3 contains 14 residues. Germline lookup yields CDR1 DFQATT and CDR2 SNEGSKA (reference sequence). The CDR3: CSARRIANSYEQYF. The CDR3 coding sequence is TGCAGTGCTAGGAGGATAGCCAACTCCTACGAGCAGTACTTC.

The rearrangement uses TRBV6-6 and TRBJ2-5, with 13 nucleotides matching TRBD2. In germline, CDR1 is MNHNY, CDR2 SVGAGI (reference sequence). Trimming at V came to 6 bases and at J to 3 bases, leaving 7 bases not matched to a gene. This CDR3 has 16 residues. Here the CDR3 reads CASRTSGGPKEETQYF. For the CDR3, the DNA is TGTGCCAGCAGGACTAGCGGGGGGCCCAAAGAAGAGACCCAGTACTTC.

This chain connects TRBV28 to TRBJ2-1; the D is unclear. The germline V gene has CDR1 MDHEN and CDR2 SYDVKM. Trimming stripped 6 bases from V and 4 bases from J, with 22 bases between. This CDR3 is 17 amino acids long. The CDR3 protein is CASRPYVTMPPYNEQFF. CDR3 nucleotides: TGTGCCAGCAGACCCTACGTTACGATGCCCCCTTACAATGAGCAGTTCTTC.

This clonotype has only a few counts. The V and J genes are TRBV5-5 and TRBJ2-7, with 10 bases lining up with TRBD1. The CDR3 loop spans 14 amino acids. Germline lookup yields CDR1 SGHKS and CDR2 YYEKEE (reference sequence). Unmatched junction bases numbered 5, after V lost 4 bases and J lost 4 bases. For the CDR3, the DNA is TGTGCCAGCAGCCAACCGGGACAGGGGTACGAGCAGTACTTC. This gives the protein CASSQPGQGYEQYF.

This clonotype occurred many times. The V and J genes are TRBV7-2 and TRBJ1-2; TRBD1 might be the D (6 bases). The CDR3 is 15 amino acids. Trimming removed 1 base from V and 4 bases from J, with 13 bases in between. CDR1 and CDR2 (germline): SGHTA, FQGNSA. This CDR3 is CASSLGSTGFYGYTF. The CDR3 DNA reads TGTGCCAGCAGCTTAGGGTCTACAGGGTTCTATGGCTACACCTTC.

The V gene is TRBV9, the J gene TRBJ2-2; a possible D gene is TRBD2 (6 bases). Germline assignment: CDR1 SGDLS and CDR2 YYNGEE. This CDR3 spans 13 amino acids. Trimming took off 7 bases at V and 6 bases at J, with 13 bases between the two ends. The DNA of the CDR3 is TGTGCCAGCCGAATGGAGGGAGCCGGGGAGCTGTTTTTT. Its translation is CASRMEGAGELFF.

This clonotype was seen at least ten times. This sequence joins TRBV20-1 and TRBJ2-5; 8 nucleotides line up with TRBD2. The CDR3 has 17 amino acids. Germline-derived CDR1 and CDR2 are DFQATT and SNEGSKA (reference sequence). V dropped 0 bases and J dropped 4; count of bases not matched to a gene: 13. The CDR3 loop reads CSARDLLMTSAGETQYF. The DNA of the CDR3 is TGCAGTGCTAGAGATCTGCTGATGACTAGCGCGGGAGAGACCCAGTACTTC.

This clonotype has more than one count but fewer than ten. The chain couples TRBV24-1 to TRBJ1-5, with D uncertain. The CDR3 contains 16 residues. Per germline, CDR1 KGHDR and CDR2 SFDVKD. Trimming pared 3 bases from V and 0 bases from J, leaving 11 bases between. The CDR3 loop reads CATSDRAKPSNQPQHF. CDR3 nucleotide sequence: TGTGCCACCAGTGATCGGGCGAAACCTAGCAATCAGCCCCAGCATTTT.

The table lists this clonotype with many counts. V gene TRBV12-3 or TRBV12-4 combines with J gene TRBJ2-6, with TRBD2 matching 7 bases. The V segment lost 4 bases and the J segment 3 bases; nucleotides outside the gene matches: 3. This CDR3 is built from 15 residues. CDR3 bases: TGTGCCAGCAGTTCCGGGGGGAATGGGGCCAACGTCCTGACTTTC. As protein: CASSSGGNGANVLTF.

This clonotype was counted only a few times. The CDR3 reads CASSQSQRVQQYF. The CDR3 DNA reads TGTGCCAGCAGCCAATCGCAGAGAGTCCAGCAGTACTTC. V and J are TRBV3-1 and TRBJ2-7; D is unclear. Trimming cost V 2 bases and J 8 bases, with 13 bases left between them. Germline lookup yields CDR1 LGHDT and CDR2 YNNKEL (reference sequence). The CDR3 is 13 amino acids.

This chain connects TRBV11-2 to TRBJ2-5; D could derive from TRBD1 or TRBD2 (5 bases each). The germline gives CDR1 SGHAT, CDR2 FQNNGV. V was shortened by 4 bases and J by 7 bases, with 16 bases between the two germline ends. There are 14 residues in the CDR3. The CDR3 region has the DNA TGTGCCAGCAGCTCCCAGCTGGGGGACCTGACCCAGTACTTC. This sequence encodes CASSSQLGDLTQYF.

This clonotype has just a few counts. The V gene is TRBV4-3, the J gene TRBJ2-7; D unclear. Germline V lookup: CDR1 LGHNA, CDR2 YSLEER. The CDR3 is made up of 13 amino acids. V was shortened by 0 bases and J by 5 bases, with 8 bases between the two germline ends. The CDR3 reads CASSQDYGHEQYF. The CDR3 DNA reads TGCGCCAGCAGCCAAGATTACGGCCACGAGCAGTACTTC.

The chain carries TRBV11-3 and TRBJ2-1, with D perhaps matching TRBD2 (5 bases). With 5 bases removed from V and 7 bases from J, the gap between germline ends came to 9 bases. There are 12 residues in the CDR3. Looked up from germline, CDR1 is SGHNT and CDR2 is YENEEA. Written as DNA, the CDR3 is TGTGCCAGCAGCCCCGGCGGGAATGAGCAGTTCTTC. Encoded protein: CASSPGGNEQFF.

This clonotype showed up many times. This rearrangement joins TRBV24-1 to TRBJ1-2, with D unresolved. Germline V lookup: CDR1 KGHDR, CDR2 SFDVKD. The CDR3 runs 11 residues. Trimming shortened V by 9 bases and J by 6 bases, and 10 bases separated the two germline ends. CDR3 coding DNA: TGTGCCACCGCCTTTGGGGATGGCTACACCTTC. It yields the protein CATAFGDGYTF.

This clonotype was seen many times. The chain is built from TRBV10-3 and TRBJ1-4; D call uncertain. V was shortened by 0 bases and J by 4 bases, with 3 bases between the two germline ends. The CDR3 contains 13 residues. Germline CDR1 reads ENHRY; CDR2 reads SYGVKD. The CDR3 nucleotides read TGTGCCATCAGTGAGTCCCGTAATGAAAAACTGTTTTTT. Amino acid sequence: CAISESRNEKLFF.

This clonotype was recorded many times. The chain recombines TRBV12-3 or TRBV12-4 with TRBJ1-1; TRBD1 aligns across 9 bases. Losses at the gene ends were 6 bases for V and 7 bases for J; bases not matched to a gene: 6. The CDR3 sequence is 13 residues long. The CDR3 nucleotides are TGTGCCAGCAGCCTAACAGGGGGCTTTGAAGCTTTCTTT. Amino acid sequence: CASSLTGGFEAFF.

This clonotype was observed a handful of times. The chain combines TRBV29-1 with TRBJ2-7; D assignment may be TRBD1 or TRBD2 (5 bases each). Germline V gene data show CDR1 as SQVTM and CDR2 as ANQGSEA. The CDR3 sequence is 13 residues long. Trimming shortened V by 6 bases and J by 10 bases, and 22 bases separated the two germline ends. The CDR3: CSVDLPGPSGQYF. The CDR3 nucleotides are TGCAGCGTCGATCTTCCGGGACCCAGTGGTCAGTACTTC.

This chain links TRBV27 with TRBJ2-7; no firm D call. This CDR3 is 12 amino acids long. V was trimmed by 5 bases and J by 6 bases, leaving 11 bases between them. The germline gives CDR1 MNHEY, CDR2 SMNVEV (reference sequence). The DNA for the CDR3 is TGTGCCAGCAGTGCCGGGTATAGCGAGCAGTACTTC. Translated: CASSAGYSEQYF.

The chain has TRBV12-3 or TRBV12-4 and TRBJ1-5; no firm D call. The germline V and J ends were trimmed by 3 bases and 2 bases, with 11 bases remaining between them. The CDR3 runs 15 residues. DNA for the CDR3: TGTGCCAGCAGTTTGGCGGGGATTGGCAATCAGCCCCAGCATTTT. Its translation: CASSLAGIGNQPQHF.

This clonotype has at least ten counts. The chain combines TRBV24-1 with TRBJ2-3; D uncertain. The CDR3 runs 12 residues. The germline gives CDR1 KGHDR, CDR2 SFDVKD. Trimming took 4 bases from V and 13 from J, leaving 14 bases between them. The CDR3 coding sequence is TGTGCCACCAGTGACAACGCCCGGAACAAGTATTTT. Translation: CATSDNARNKYF.

This clonotype was seen at least ten times. The chain employs TRBV19 and TRBJ2-7, with 9 bases lining up with TRBD1. This CDR3 spans 14 amino acids. The junction had 6 bases not matched to a gene; V was cut back by 5 bases and J by 4 bases. Germline V gene sequence: CDR1 LNHDA, CDR2 SQIVND (reference sequence). In DNA form, the CDR3 reads TGTGCCAGTAGTGTGGGACAGGGAGTGTACGAGCAGTACTTC. This translates into CASSVGQGVYEQYF.

In its sample, this clonotype was seen a few times. The chain couples TRBV10-2 to TRBJ2-2, with D unresolved. CDR1 is WSHSY and CDR2 is SAAADI in the germline V gene. This CDR3 is 11 amino acids long. Trimming removed 6 bases at V and 5 bases at J, with 4 bases between. CDR3 sequence reads: CASSLTGELFF. The CDR3 region has the DNA TGCGCCAGCAGCCTTACCGGGGAGCTGTTTTTT.

This clonotype was seen repeatedly, ten times or more. This sequence joins TRBV6-5 and TRBJ2-7, with TRBD2 matching over 12 bases. Germline CDR1 MNHEY, CDR2 SVGAGI. The CDR3 consists of 14 residues. The V and J ends lost 7 bases and 7 bases, in that order; junction bases with no gene match: 8. CDR3 nucleotide sequence: TGTGCCAGCACCATACTAGCGGGGGGTTTGGAGCAGTACTTC. Encoded protein: CASTILAGGLEQYF.

This clonotype was seen ten or more times. The chain is built from TRBV18 and TRBJ2-1; TRBD1 matches at 10 bases. V gave up 6 bases and J gave up 6 bases; unmatched junction bases: 2. Germline assignment: CDR1 KGHSH and CDR2 LQKENI. This CDR3 contains 13 residues. This CDR3 reads CASSGDRGNEQFF. The CDR3 bases are TGTGCCAGCTCGGGGGACAGGGGCAATGAGCAGTTCTTC.

The gene calls are TRBV20-1 and TRBJ1-5; no definite D call. The V end was cut by 6 bases, the J end by 7 bases, with 16 bases between. Per the germline V gene, CDR1 is DFQATT and CDR2 is SNEGSKA (reference sequence). This CDR3 spans 13 amino acids. The CDR3 spells CSANNDPGQPQHF. CDR3 in DNA: TGCAGTGCCAACAATGACCCAGGCCAGCCCCAGCATTTT.

This clonotype was observed at least ten times. The chain has TRBV7-2 and TRBJ2-1, with a weak D call TRBD2 (6 bases). This CDR3 is 16 amino acids long. V was trimmed by 5 bases and J by 7 bases, leaving 21 bases between them. Germline values: CDR1 SGHTA, CDR2 FQGNSA. For the CDR3, the DNA is TGTGCCAGCAGCCAGGGTGGGGGGAATGTCGCTAATGAGCAGTTCTTC. Translating it yields CASSQGGGNVANEQFF.

This clonotype has a count of ten or more. This chain's CDR3 is CASSLESAGNSPLHF. DNA of the CDR3: TGTGCCAGCAGCTTAGAGTCGGCTGGGAATTCACCCCTCCACTTT. The gene calls are TRBV11-2 and TRBJ1-6; D call uncertain. Germline V lookup: CDR1 SGHAT, CDR2 FQNNGV. V was shortened by 0 bases and J by 7 bases, with 10 bases between the two germline ends. The CDR3 is 15 amino acids.

The J gene is TRBJ2-7, the V gene TRBV6-2 or TRBV6-3; D may be TRBD2 (6 bases). In germline, CDR1 is MNHEY, CDR2 SVGEGT. V was shortened by 5 bases and J by 5 bases, with 16 bases between the two germline ends. This CDR3 is 14 amino acids long. The CDR3 spells CASSRGVRADEQYF. CDR3 bases: TGTGCCAGCAGTCGCGGGGTCCGGGCGGACGAGCAGTACTTC.

This clonotype was found many times. The chain has TRBV20-1 and TRBJ1-3, with no clear D. CDR3 size: 16 residues. Per the germline V gene, CDR1 is DFQATT and CDR2 is SNEGSKA (reference sequence). V gave up 0 bases and J gave up 2 bases, with 14 bases separating them. CDR3 protein: CSARDTNGAAGNTIYF. CDR3 nucleotide sequence: TGCAGTGCTAGAGATACGAACGGTGCCGCTGGAAACACCATATATTTT.